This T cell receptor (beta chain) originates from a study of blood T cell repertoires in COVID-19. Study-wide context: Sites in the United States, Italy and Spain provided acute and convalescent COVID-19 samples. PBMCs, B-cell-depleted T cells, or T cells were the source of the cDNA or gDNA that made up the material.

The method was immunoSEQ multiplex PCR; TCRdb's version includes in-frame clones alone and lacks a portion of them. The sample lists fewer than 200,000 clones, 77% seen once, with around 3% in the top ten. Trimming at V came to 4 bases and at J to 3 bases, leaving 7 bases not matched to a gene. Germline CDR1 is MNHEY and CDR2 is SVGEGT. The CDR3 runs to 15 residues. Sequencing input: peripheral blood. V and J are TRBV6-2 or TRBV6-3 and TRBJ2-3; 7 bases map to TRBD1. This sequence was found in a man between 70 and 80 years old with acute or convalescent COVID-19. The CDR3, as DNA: TGTGCCAGCAGTTTTCAGGGGGATTTTACAGATACGCAGTATTTT. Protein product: CASSFQGDFTDTQYF.